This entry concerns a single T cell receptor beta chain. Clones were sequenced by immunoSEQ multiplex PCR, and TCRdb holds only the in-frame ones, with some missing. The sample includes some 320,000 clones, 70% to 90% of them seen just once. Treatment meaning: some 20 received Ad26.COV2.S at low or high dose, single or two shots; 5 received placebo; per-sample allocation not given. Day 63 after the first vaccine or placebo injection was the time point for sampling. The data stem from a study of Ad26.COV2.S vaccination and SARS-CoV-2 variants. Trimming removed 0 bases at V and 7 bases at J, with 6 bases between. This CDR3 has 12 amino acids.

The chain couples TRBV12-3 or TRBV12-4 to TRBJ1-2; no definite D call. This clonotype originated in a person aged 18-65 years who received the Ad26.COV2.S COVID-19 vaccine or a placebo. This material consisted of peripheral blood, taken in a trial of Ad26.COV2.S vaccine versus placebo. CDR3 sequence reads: CASSLADFGYTF. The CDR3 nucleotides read TGTGCCAGCAGTTTAGCGGATTTTGGCTACACCTTC.